A selection of T cell receptor beta chains follows, all from one sample in a study of Ad26.COV2.S vaccination and SARS-CoV-2 variants. Sequenced by immunoSEQ multiplex PCR; TCRdb stores in-frame clones only, minus some. The sample has roughly 300,000 clones, 85% to 90% seen once. The input for sequencing was peripheral blood, taken in a trial of Ad26.COV2.S vaccine versus placebo. These receptors all stem from a person between 18 and 65 years old who received the Ad26.COV2.S COVID-19 vaccine or a placebo. Both conserved end residues are part of each CDR3. Each record gives: J gene, D gene, CDR3 length, V gene, clone size, CDR3 DNA, CDR3 protein. A D gene is named only where the DNA matches it firmly. Size tells how often a clone was seen (once, few, many) or the class of an expanded clone, and some rows leave it out.

TRBJ2-1 TRBD1 13 TRBV19 NA TGTGCCAGTAGCCCCGGGTTCGGACAGGGGGAGATCTTC CASSPGFGQGEIF
TRBJ2-2 NA 14 TRBV14 once TGTGCCAGCAGCCAAGATCATAACACCGGGGAGCTGTTTTTT CASSQDHNTGELFF
TRBJ2-7 NA 15 TRBV5-8 NA TGTGCCAGCAGCTTGTCGAGGGGGGGTACCTACGAGCAGTACTTC CASSLSRGGTYEQYF
TRBJ1-1 NA 14 TRBV10-3 NA TGTGCCATCAGGGGGACGGAGATCAACACTGAAGCTTTCTTT CAIRGTEINTEAFF
TRBJ1-3 NA 15 TRBV19 NA TGTGCCAGTAGTATTTCGGCGGGGTCTGGAAACACCATATATTTT CASSISAGSGNTIYF
TRBJ2-2 NA 13 TRBV29-1 NA TGCAGCGTTGACGGCCAAAACACCGGGGAGCTGTTTTTT CSVDGQNTGELFF
TRBJ2-3 TRBD2 14 TRBV30 NA TGTGCCTGGACGATGGGAGGGAGCACAGATACGCAGTATTTT CAWTMGGSTDTQYF
TRBJ2-1 NA 14 TRBV27 NA TGTGCCAGCAGTTCCAGGGGCTCCTACAATGAGCAGTTCTTC CASSSRGSYNEQFF
TRBJ2-5 NA 13 TRBV29-1 once TGCAGCGTTGACGTCCTCTCCCAAGAGACCCAGTACTTC CSVDVLSQETQYF
TRBJ1-2 NA 17 TRBV21-1 NA TGTGCCAGCAGCACCCGGGACAATCGAAAAGAAGACTATGGCTACACCTTC CASSTRDNRKEDYGYTF
TRBJ1-1 NA 14 TRBV6-5 once TGTGCCAGCAGTCAATACCCGTCCAGGGCTGAAGCTTTCTTT CASSQYPSRAEAFF
TRBJ2-2 NA 16 TRBV19 NA TGTGCCAGTAGTAACCAGCCGGGATCGAACACCGGGGAGCTGTTTTTT CASSNQPGSNTGELFF
TRBJ1-1 NA 13 TRBV7-9 few TGTGCCAGCAGCTTAGGGCAGAACACTGAAGCTTTCTTT CASSLGQNTEAFF
TRBJ1-5 NA 14 TRBV4-2 NA TGTGCCAGCAGCCAACTCCACAGCAATCAGCCCCAGCATTTT CASSQLHSNQPQHF
TRBJ2-2 NA 13 TRBV6-5 NA TGTGCCAGCATTACGAGGGTGACCGGGGAGCTGTTTTTT CASITRVTGELFF
TRBJ1-1 NA 12 TRBV19 NA TGTGCCAGTAGTATCGGATGGACAGAAGCTTTCTTT CASSIGWTEAFF
TRBJ1-2 TRBD1 12 TRBV6-5 NA TGTGCCAGTCTGGGACAGGACTATGGCTACACCTTC CASLGQDYGYTF
TRBJ2-7 TRBD1 14 TRBV7-9 few TGTGCCAGCAGCTCAGGACAGGGGACCTACGAGCAGTACTTC CASSSGQGTYEQYF
TRBJ2-7 NA 12 TRBV6-6 NA TGTGCCAGCAGTTACCTCGGCGGCGAGCAGTACTTC CASSYLGGEQYF
TRBJ2-7 NA 14 TRBV5-1 NA TGCGCCAGCAGCTTGCGGTCGGAACGGTACGAGCAGTACTTC CASSLRSERYEQYF
TRBJ1-1 NA 14 TRBV27 few TGTGCCAGCAGTTTTCAGGGTGTAGGCACTGAAGCTTTCTTT CASSFQGVGTEAFF
TRBJ2-3 NA 16 TRBV9 NA TGTGCCAGCAGCGTAGCCGGGGGGCTGAGTCTAGATACGCAGTATTTT CASSVAGGLSLDTQYF
TRBJ2-7 TRBD1 14 TRBV29-1 NA TGCAGCGTTCAGAGGGGACAGGGCACACACGAGCAGTACTTC CSVQRGQGTHEQYF
TRBJ1-4 TRBD1 14 TRBV19 NA TGTGCCAGTAAGGTCAGGGGGCAAGGTGAAAAACTGTTTTTT CASKVRGQGEKLFF
TRBJ1-6 TRBD1 15 TRBV5-1 once TGCGCCAGCAGCAGGGACAGGGTGCAAAATTCACCCCTCCACTTT CASSRDRVQNSPLHF
TRBJ1-1 TRBD1 15 TRBV12-5 NA TGTGCTAGTGGTTTGGGACAGGGGATGAACACTGAAGCTTTCTTT CASGLGQGMNTEAFF
TRBJ1-2 TRBD1 11 TRBV20-1 NA TGCAGTGCGGCCGGGACAGACGGCTACACCTTC CSAAGTDGYTF
TRBJ2-2 NA 16 TRBV9 NA TGTGCCAGCAGCGTAGAGGCGGGGTTTGACACCGGGGAGCTGTTTTTT CASSVEAGFDTGELFF
TRBJ2-7 TRBD2 18 TRBV3-1/TRBV3-2 NA TGTGCCAGCAGCCAAGAACCAGGGGGACTAGCGGGGCTCTACGAGCAGTACTTC CASSQEPGGLAGLYEQYF
TRBJ2-3 NA 18 TRBV18 NA TGTGCCAGCTCACCACCTGACTTCTCCCGGGACCTCACAGATACGCAGTATTTT CASSPPDFSRDLTDTQYF
TRBJ2-1 TRBD1 15 TRBV11-2 NA TGTGCCAGCAGCTTAGCGACAGGGGCATACAATGAGCAGTTCTTC CASSLATGAYNEQFF
TRBJ2-7 NA 12 TRBV5-1 NA TGCGCCAGCAGCTTGGGTGCATACGAGCAGTACTTC CASSLGAYEQYF
TRBJ2-7 TRBD2 15 TRBV27 NA TGTGCCAGCAGTTGGGACGTAGCGGGAGTTAACGAGCAGTACTTC CASSWDVAGVNEQYF
TRBJ2-5 NA 12 TRBV2 few TGTGCCAGCAGTGAAGACGGAGAGACCCAGTACTTC CASSEDGETQYF
TRBJ2-1 NA 14 TRBV10-3 NA TGTGCCATCAAGGCGGACCTAACCTACAATGAGCAGTTCTTC CAIKADLTYNEQFF
TRBJ2-5 TRBD2 15 TRBV5-1 once TGCGCCAGCAGCCCCGGACTAGCGGGAGGAGAGACCCAGTACTTC CASSPGLAGGETQYF
TRBJ2-1 TRBD2 18 TRBV3-1/TRBV3-2 NA TGTGCCAGCAGCCAAACCCTTCGTGCCAGCGGGAGGGCCAATGAGCAGTTCTTC CASSQTLRASGRANEQFF
TRBJ2-2 NA 16 TRBV6-1 few TGTGCCAGCAGTGGGATACCGGGAGTGAACACCGGGGAGCTGTTTTTT CASSGIPGVNTGELFF
TRBJ1-3 NA 15 TRBV6-6 NA TGTGCCAGCAGTTACGGACCGGGGCCTGGAAACACCATATATTTT CASSYGPGPGNTIYF
TRBJ1-2 NA 15 TRBV5-4 NA TGTGCCAGCAGCCAGGCAGGCCGAGACCTATTCGGCTACACCTTC CASSQAGRDLFGYTF
TRBJ2-6 NA 13 TRBV19 NA TGTGCCAGTAGTATAACCGGGGCCAACGTCCTGACTTTC CASSITGANVLTF
TRBJ1-6 NA 17 TRBV27 few TGTGCCAGCAGCGGAGGAGCTCAGAGCTCCTATAATTCACCCCTCCACTTT CASSGGAQSSYNSPLHF
TRBJ2-2 NA 14 TRBV19 NA TGTGCCAGCAGGAATAGTGGGGTAGCCGGGGAGCTGTTTTTT CASRNSGVAGELFF
TRBJ2-3 TRBD1 16 TRBV4-3 NA TGCGCCAGCAGCCAAGAAGGGGGACAGCCCACAGATACGCAGTATTTT CASSQEGGQPTDTQYF
TRBJ2-3 TRBD1 14 TRBV29-1 once TGCAGCGTCCTGGGACAGTCTAGCACAGATACGCAGTATTTT CSVLGQSSTDTQYF
TRBJ2-7 TRBD2 14 TRBV6-2/TRBV6-3 NA TGTGCCAGCAGTTTTCTAGCGGGAGCTCGGGAGCAGTACTTC CASSFLAGAREQYF
TRBJ2-3 TRBD2 15 TRBV19 once TGTGCCAGTAGTATGGGAGGGATTGAGACAGATACGCAGTATTTT CASSMGGIETDTQYF